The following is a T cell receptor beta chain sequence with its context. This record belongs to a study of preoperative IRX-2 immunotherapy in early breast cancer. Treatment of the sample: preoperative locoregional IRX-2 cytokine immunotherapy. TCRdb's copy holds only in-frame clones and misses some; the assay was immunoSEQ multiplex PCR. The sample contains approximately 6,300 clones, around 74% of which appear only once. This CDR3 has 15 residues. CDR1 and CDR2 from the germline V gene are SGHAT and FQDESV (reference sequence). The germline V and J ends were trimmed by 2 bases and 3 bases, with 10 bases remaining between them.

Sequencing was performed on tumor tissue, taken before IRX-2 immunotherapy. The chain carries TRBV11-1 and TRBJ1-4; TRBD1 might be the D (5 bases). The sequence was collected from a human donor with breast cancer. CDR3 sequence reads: CASSLRGAANEKLFF. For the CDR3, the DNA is TGTGCCAGCAGCTTAAGGGGCGCAGCTAATGAAAAACTGTTTTTT.